This record covers a single T cell receptor beta chain. The source of the sample is a study of blood T cell repertoires in COVID-19. Study information: PBMCs, B-cell-depleted T cells, or T cells provided the cDNA or gDNA that made up the material.

As originally analysed: By means of reference gene primer amplification, nucleated cell counts were estimated. Measured with immunoSEQ multiplex PCR; TCRdb has only the in-frame clones, and not every one. That table supplies the V and J calls and clone size; D and trimming were determined from the DNA. The table includes roughly 240,000 clones, roughly 83% detected once. Trimming pared 2 bases from V and 0 bases from J, leaving 6 bases between. CDR1 is SGHTA and CDR2 is FQGTGA in the germline V gene. The CDR3 contains 14 residues. Sequencing used peripheral blood. The chain is built from TRBV7-3 and TRBJ2-3; D remains ambiguous. The source of this sequence is a man aged 55-75 years who had recovered from COVID-19. The DNA for the CDR3 is TGTGCCAGCAGCTTAGGCCCTAGCACAGATACGCAGTATTTT. Its translation: CASSLGPSTDTQYF. Full variable domain (rest looked up from reference TRBV7-3 and TRBJ2-3): GAGVSQTPSNKVTEKGKYVELRCDPISGHTALYWYRQSLGQGPEFLIYFQGTGAADDSGLPNDRFFAVRPEGSVSTLKIQRTERGDSAVYLCASSLGPSTDTQYFGPGTRLTVL.